These 15 T cell receptor beta chains were all obtained from the same sample, sequenced in a study of shared clonotypes between healthy human individuals. TCRdb's copy holds only in-frame clones and misses some; the assay was immunoSEQ multiplex PCR. The sample holds approximately 2.4 million clones, almost 96% seen once. The sequencing sample was made of naive CD4+ T cells sorted from blood. The subset: CD45RA+ positively selected. These receptors all stem from a man aged 18 to 30 in good health.

J is TRBJ1-2 and V is TRBV5-1; the D is unclear. The V gene's germline CDR1 is SGHRS and CDR2 YFSETQ. CDR3 length: 14 amino acids. The V end lost 0 bases, the J end lost 7 bases, and 13 bases lay between the germline ends. CDR3 coding DNA: TGCGCCAGCAGCTTGGAGGAGGTGGTCCGTGGCTACACCTTC. As protein: CASSLEEVVRGYTF. The full variable domain, rest sourced from reference TRBV5-1 and TRBJ1-2, is KAGVTQTPRYLIKTRGQQVTLSCSPISGHRSVSWYQQTPGQGLQFLFEYFSETQRNKGNFPGRFSGRQFSNSRSEMNVSTLELGDSALYLCASSLEEVVRGYTFGSGTRLTVV.

Worth noting for this clone: Other DNA sequences within the sample encode an identical CDR3. The chain recombines TRBV6-5 with TRBJ2-7; TRBD1 agrees at 10 bases. Germline trimming cut 4 bases from V and 3 bases from J; bases unmatched to any gene: 3. Germline-derived CDR1 and CDR2 are MNHEY and SVGAGI. This CDR3 is 14 amino acids long. This CDR3 is CASSFDRGLYEQYF. CDR3 in DNA: TGTGCCAGCAGTTTCGACAGGGGGCTCTACGAGCAGTACTTC.

The chain links TRBV10-3 to TRBJ1-6; 9 bases line up with TRBD1. The CDR3 runs 17 residues. CDR1 is ENHRY, CDR2 SYGVKD, per germline. The junction had 20 bases not matched to a gene; V was cut back by 10 bases and J by 10 bases. CDR3 sequence: CATGEGQGVLVGSPLHF. The CDR3 DNA reads TGTGCCACCGGGGAGGGACAGGGTGTACTCGTGGGCTCACCCCTCCACTTT.

The chain links TRBV28 to TRBJ1-2; D ambiguous. The CDR3 has 16 residues. CDR1 is MDHEN, CDR2 SYDVKM, per germline. Trimming pared 5 bases from V and 1 base from J, leaving 17 bases between. The CDR3 coding sequence is TGTGCCAGCAGTCCTGGCGACGGCAGATTTAACTATGGCTACACCTTC. Translation: CASSPGDGRFNYGYTF.

The chain recombines TRBV18 with TRBJ2-7; D gene ambiguous. Trimming took off 6 bases at V and 2 bases at J, with 14 bases between the two ends. This CDR3 has 14 amino acids. CDR1 is KGHSH, CDR2 LQKENI, per germline. The CDR3 region has the DNA TGTGCCAGCTCCGCGGTGACGTCGACCTACGAGCAGTACTTC. Translating gives CASSAVTSTYEQYF. Filled out from reference TRBV18 and TRBJ2-7, the complete variable domain reads NAGVMQNPRHLVRRRGQEARLRCSPMKGHSHVYWYRQLPEEGLKFMVYLQKENIIDESGMPKERFSAEFPKEGPSILRIQQVVRGDSAAYFCASSAVTSTYEQYFGPGTRLTVT.

This chain uses TRBV10-1 with TRBJ2-7; 9 bases agree with TRBD2. CDR1 is WNHNN and CDR2 is SYGVQD in the germline V gene (reference sequence). The trim removed 5 bases at V and 5 bases at J, leaving 16 bases unmatched. The CDR3 contains 17 residues. The CDR3 DNA reads TGCGCCAGCAGTAACGCCGGTCAGGGGACTAGCCGTAACGAGCAGTACTTC. Its protein product is CASSNAGQGTSRNEQYF.

This chain joins TRBV9 and TRBJ2-7, with 8 bases lining up with TRBD1. Germline V gives CDR1 SGDLS, CDR2 YYNGEE. This CDR3 contains 14 residues. J was trimmed by 3 bases and V by 0 bases; bases with no gene match: 2. The CDR3 DNA reads as TGTGCCAGCAGCGTAGGGACAGGGAACTACGAGCAGTACTTC. Translated: CASSVGTGNYEQYF.

The table lists this clone with a count of one. The chain carries TRBV7-4 and TRBJ2-1, with 8 nucleotides matching TRBD1. Germline-derived CDR1 and CDR2 are SGHVT and SQSDAQ. V lost 5 bases, J lost 6 bases, and 18 bases stayed unmatched. The CDR3 length is 18 residues. In nucleotides, the CDR3 is TGTGCCAGCAGCCCCTGGACAGGGTGGGACAGAGCCCCCAATGAGCAGTTCTTC. Its translation is CASSPWTGWDRAPNEQFF.

On this clone: A much more abundant neighbour one base away suggests this may be a read error. The chain carries TRBV7-8 and TRBJ1-1, with D unclear. Per germline, CDR1 SGHVS and CDR2 FQNEAQ. The length of the CDR3 is 13 residues. V was cut by 1 base and J by 0 bases, with 3 bases left in between. The CDR3 region is CASSLVLNTEAFF. The DNA for the CDR3 is TGTGCCAGCAGCTTAGTCCTGAACACTGAAGCTTTCTTT.

The chain links TRBV4-2 to TRBJ1-1; 9 bases fit TRBD1. V trimming: 3 bases; J trimming: 3 bases; junction bases outside the gene matches: 5. Germline values: CDR1 LGHNA, CDR2 YNFKEQ. This CDR3 is 15 amino acids long. The CDR3 protein is CASSHDRGLDTEAFF. The CDR3 nucleotides are TGTGCCAGCAGCCATGACAGGGGGTTAGACACTGAAGCTTTCTTT.

The chain employs TRBV7-9 and TRBJ1-1, with unresolved D. CDR1 SEHNR and CDR2 FQNEAQ come from the germline V gene (reference sequence). Trimming took 1 base from V and 4 from J, leaving 4 bases between them. This CDR3 region has 12 residues. CDR3 region: CASSLEFTEAFF. The CDR3 DNA sequence: TGTGCCAGCAGCTTAGAATTCACTGAAGCTTTCTTT.

The rearrangement links TRBV6-1 to TRBJ2-3, with 13 bases that match TRBD2. CDR1 MNHNS and CDR2 SASEGT come from the germline V gene. CDR3 length equals 14 residues. V lost 8 bases, J lost 7 bases, and 6 bases stayed unmatched. CDR3 residues: CASQLAGGRNTQYF. Written as DNA, the CDR3 is TGTGCCAGCCAACTAGCGGGGGGGCGGAATACGCAGTATTTT.

V usage is TRBV30 and J usage is TRBJ2-2; D is undetermined. The length of the CDR3 is 15 residues. Germline assignment: CDR1 GTSNPN and CDR2 SVGIG (reference sequence). Trimming took off 2 bases at V and 4 bases at J, with 14 bases between the two ends. The CDR3 DNA is TGTGCCTGGAGTTTGGCATTTCCTGGCACCGGGGAGCTGTTTTTT. It codes for CAWSLAFPGTGELFF.

DNA for the CDR3: TGCGCCAGCTCCCCCCAGGAAGGGACAGATACGCAGTATTTT. Translated, it gives CASSPQEGTDTQYF. This chain links TRBV5-1 with TRBJ2-3, with D uncertain. CDR1 and CDR2 (germline): SGHRS, YFSETQ. The CDR3 extends over 14 amino acids. Trimming removed 7 bases from V and 3 bases from J, with 15 bases in between.

The rearrangement joins TRBV27 to TRBJ1-4; D uncertain. There are 18 residues in the CDR3. The germline V gene encodes CDR1 MNHEY and CDR2 SMNVEV (reference sequence). Deletions cut 2 bases from V and 4 bases from J, with 20 bases between. The CDR3 loop is CASSLTRAASHFNEKLFF. The CDR3 DNA sequence: TGTGCCAGCAGTTTAACGCGGGCCGCTTCCCACTTTAATGAAAAACTGTTTTTT.